This TCR beta chain appears in the sequencing data of a study of identical twins. The study, taken as a whole, reports: Out-of-frame beta chain sequences displayed weaker excess sharing between twins. Potential partial confounding of zero-insertion analyses by invariant MAIT and iNKT cells was noted. Cord blood beta clonotypes that were abundant carried fewer insertions, and memory repertoires showed no such trend.

The CDR3 has 12 residues. Trimming pared 2 bases from V and 6 bases from J, leaving 7 bases between. This clonotype was detected many times. The antigen is unknown. TCRdb redid the calling of the 5' RACE reads with MiXCR, one entry per CDR3 protein. The repertoire consists of around 100,000 distinct CDR3 sequences, with just under 6% occurring once and the leading ten covering less than 15%. The chain combines TRBV12-3 or TRBV12-4 with TRBJ1-2; D remains unclear. The sample taken for sequencing was memory T cells sorted from blood. This receptor was taken from a woman aged 45-65 years in good health. CDR3 in amino acids: CASSLRAHGYTF. The CDR3 DNA follows: TGTGCCAGCAGTTTACGGGCCCATGGCTACACCTTC.